A selection of T cell receptor beta chains follows, all from one sample in a study of identical twins. MiXCR, applied by TCRdb to the 5' RACE reads, yields one record per CDR3 protein. Here the sample spans approximately 590,000 distinct CDR3 sequences, 9% to 10% being singletons. These records were also assigned to another study, of yellow fever vaccine responses in identical twins.

Material for sequencing was PBMCs. All receptors derive from a young woman in good health. CDR3s include the opening cysteine and the closing phenylalanine or tryptophan. The order of the fields is D gene, V gene, clone size, J gene, CDR3 DNA, CDR3 protein. The D gene is left open where the match is weak. The size of a clone is reported for some rows only, either as once, few or many, or as a class for expanded clones.

>TRBD2|TRBV11-2|few|TRBJ2-3
TGTGCCAGCAGCCCACTGGGAAGCCCCGGGACTACTAATACAGATACGCAGTATTTT
CASSPLGSPGTTNTDTQYF
>TRBD2|TRBV28|few|TRBJ2-3
TGTGCCAGCAGCCACCGTGACAAACCGGGACTAGCGGGGGGCCGGGGAGATACGCAGTATTTT
CASSHRDKPGLAGGRGDTQYF
>-|TRBV10-3|few|TRBJ1-5
TGTGCCATCAACCTGACAGATACGGATCAGCCCCAGCATTTT
CAINLTDTDQPQHF
>-|TRBV2|-|TRBJ2-7
TGTGCCAGCAGTGAATGGTACTCGACCTACGAGCAGTACTTC
CASSEWYSTYEQYF
>-|TRBV5-1|-|TRBJ2-5
TGCGCCAGCAGCCGCGGGTCATTTGGCCAAGAGACCCAGTACTTC
CASSRGSFGQETQYF
>TRBD1|TRBV20-1|many|TRBJ1-2
TGCAGTGCTAGAGACCTGGGACAGGGGCTATATGGCTACACCTTC
CSARDLGQGLYGYTF
>-|TRBV3-1|many|TRBJ2-1
TGTGCCAGCAGCCAAGTTAGTGGGGCTCTCAGGAACGGTGAGCAGTTCTTC
CASSQVSGALRNGEQFF
>TRBD2|TRBV20-1|many|TRBJ2-5
TGCAGTGCTAGAGAGGCTAGCGGGGACCAAGAGACCCAGTACTTC
CSAREASGDQETQYF
>-|TRBV6-1|few|TRBJ2-3
TGTGCCAGCAGTGATGGGGCGGGATCGACAGATACGCAGTATTTT
CASSDGAGSTDTQYF
>-|TRBV7-9|few|TRBJ2-7
TGTGCCAGCAGCCTTAGAAAACCAGGGGACTCCTACGAGCAGTACTTC
CASSLRKPGDSYEQYF
>TRBD2|TRBV9|few|TRBJ2-1
TGTGCCAGCAGCGTAGTTCTAGCGGGATCCGTTGAGCAGTTCTTC
CASSVVLAGSVEQFF
>TRBD1|TRBV10-3|-|TRBJ2-7
TGTGCCATCAGTGAGTCGCGAAGAAGGGGGCCCAACGAGCAGTACTTC
CAISESRRRGPNEQYF
>TRBD1|TRBV24-1|many|TRBJ2-1
TGTGCCACCAGTGATCCGGGACAGGGGTACAATGAGCAGTTCTTC
CATSDPGQGYNEQFF
>TRBD2|TRBV13|-|TRBJ2-1
TGTGCCTGCAGCCCGAAGGGGCTAGCGGGAGGACTATACAATGAGCAGTTCTTC
CACSPKGLAGGLYNEQFF
>TRBD2|TRBV7-2|-|TRBJ2-7
TGTGCCAGCAGCCCCCGAGGCGGGAGCGGGTCCTACGAGCAGTACTTC
CASSPRGGSGSYEQYF
>-|TRBV7-9|few|TRBJ1-1
TGTGCCAGCAGCTTAGGGGCGGGGGCGAACACTGAAGCTTTCTTT
CASSLGAGANTEAFF
>-|TRBV7-2|-|TRBJ1-3
TGTGCCAGCAGAAGTTCCTCGGGTGGAAACACCATATATTTT
CASRSSSGGNTIYF
>-|TRBV25-1|many|TRBJ1-3
TGTGCCAGCAGTGAACCCGTTTTAAGGGACACGAAAGGAAACACCATATATTTT
CASSEPVLRDTKGNTIYF
>-|TRBV12-3/TRBV12-4|many|TRBJ1-5
TGTGCCAGCAGTTTGATGAACAATCAGCCCCAGCATTTT
CASSLMNNQPQHF
>TRBD2|TRBV25-1|-|TRBJ2-7
TGTGCCAGCAGTGAATATGGGATAGCGGGAGTCGGCGAGCAGTACTTC
CASSEYGIAGVGEQYF
>-|TRBV7-2|many|TRBJ2-1
TGTGCCAGCAGCTTTTTCAGAGATGAGCAGTTCTTC
CASSFFRDEQFF
>-|TRBV14|few|TRBJ2-7
TGTGCCAGCAGCCAAGAGGGGATACCTTCCTACGAGCAGTACTTC
CASSQEGIPSYEQYF
>TRBD1|TRBV18|many|TRBJ1-1
TGTGCCAGCTCACCCCAGGGACAGGGGAACACTGAAGCTTTCTTT
CASSPQGQGNTEAFF
>-|TRBV29-1|many|TRBJ2-1
TGCAGCGTTGATCGGGGACCCAATGAGCAGTTCTTC
CSVDRGPNEQFF
>-|TRBV2|few|TRBJ2-7
TGTGCCAGCAGTGAAACCGGGACACTCTCCTACGAGCAGTACTTC
CASSETGTLSYEQYF
>TRBD2|TRBV7-9|few|TRBJ2-3
TGTGCCAGCAGCTCCGTGACTAGCGTTTTTACAGATACGCAGTATTTT
CASSSVTSVFTDTQYF
>TRBD2|TRBV4-1|-|TRBJ2-2
TGCGCCAGCAGCCCACTCACTAGCGGAGGGTGGACCGGGGAGCTGTTTTTT
CASSPLTSGGWTGELFF
>-|TRBV6-5|few|TRBJ1-3
TGTGCCAGCAGTTCGGGACTTGGAGCCGGAAACACCATATATTTT
CASSSGLGAGNTIYF
>TRBD1|TRBV29-1|-|TRBJ2-1
TGCAGCGTGCTCAGGGGGCTAGCGTTAGACAATGAGCAGTTCTTC
CSVLRGLALDNEQFF
>-|TRBV29-1|few|TRBJ2-3
TGCAGCGGTGGCCTAGCGTCGAGCACAGATACGCAGTATTTT
CSGGLASSTDTQYF
>-|TRBV12-3/TRBV12-4|few|TRBJ2-1
TGTGCCAGCAGGGGGACAATTAGCTCCTACAATGAGCAGTTCTTC
CASRGTISSYNEQFF
>TRBD1|TRBV19|-|TRBJ2-3
TGTGCCAGTAGTATAGGTGGGACAGGGGGCAAAGATACGCAGTATTTT
CASSIGGTGGKDTQYF
>-|TRBV7-2|many|TRBJ1-5
TGTGCCAGCAGCCATTTGGGGAATCAGCCCCAGCATTTT
CASSHLGNQPQHF
>TRBD2|TRBV27|-|TRBJ2-6
TGTGCCAGCAGTTTCAACCGGGGCCCGGGAGGGTCCTCTGGGGCCAACGTCCTGACTTTC
CASSFNRGPGGSSGANVLTF
>-|TRBV28|-|TRBJ1-5
TGTGCCAGCAGTCCAAGGACCTCGCTAAGGCATTTT
CASSPRTSLRHF
>TRBD1|TRBV28|many|TRBJ2-7
TGTGCCAGCAGCCGACAGGGCCAAACCTACGAGCAGTACTTC
CASSRQGQTYEQYF
>-|TRBV27|many|TRBJ2-5
TGTGCCAGCTCCCTTTCAACCGAGGCCAAAGCGGAGACCCAGTACTTC
CASSLSTEAKAETQYF
>TRBD2|TRBV12-3/TRBV12-4|few|TRBJ2-3
TGTGCCAGCAGTTTCACTAGCGGGAGCCTGGGCACAGATACGCAGTATTTT
CASSFTSGSLGTDTQYF
>TRBD2|TRBV29-1|-|TRBJ2-1
TGCAGCGTTACCCCGGGCCTAGCGGGGGGTGTCTCCTACAATGAGCAGTTCTTC
CSVTPGLAGGVSYNEQFF
>TRBD2|TRBV6-2/TRBV6-3|few|TRBJ2-7
TGTGCCAGCCGCAAGACTAGCGGATACGAGCAGTACTTC
CASRKTSGYEQYF
>-|TRBV6-5|many|TRBJ2-1
TGTGCCAGCAGTTACGGTTGGGGGTTGGGGGGTAACAATGAGCAGTTCTTC
CASSYGWGLGGNNEQFF
>-|TRBV5-6|many|TRBJ2-3
TGTGCCAGCAGCTTCAGTGGACGGAGTAGCACAGATACGCAGTATTTT
CASSFSGRSSTDTQYF
>TRBD1|TRBV7-8|many|TRBJ1-2
TGTGCCAGCAGCCCTGACAGGGGCTTAGAAGGCTACACCTTC
CASSPDRGLEGYTF
>-|TRBV12-3/TRBV12-4|few|TRBJ1-1
TGTGCCAGCAGTTTTTTCGAGGTGGGGCAGCTGAACACTGAAGCTTTCTTT
CASSFFEVGQLNTEAFF
>-|TRBV6-2/TRBV6-3|-|TRBJ2-1
TGTGCCAGCAGTCAGGCGACCGAGCAGTTCTTC
CASSQATEQFF
>-|TRBV4-3|-|TRBJ2-5
TGCGCCAGCAGCCCGGGGATGATGGCAGGGCGGTACTTC
CASSPGMMAGRYF
>-|TRBV11-3|many|TRBJ2-2
TGTGCCAGCAGCACCGTAAACACCGGGGAGCTGTTTTTT
CASSTVNTGELFF
>-|TRBV28|-|TRBJ2-7
TGTGCCAGCAGTTTGAATGGCGTTTTTGGGCAGTACTTC
CASSLNGVFGQYF
>TRBD2|TRBV6-1|few|TRBJ2-3
TGTGCCAGCAGGGAGCGGGGGGGCCGGGATACGCAGTATTTT
CASRERGGRDTQYF
>-|TRBV20-1|few|TRBJ2-5
TGCAGTGCTGCCCGTCAAGAGACCCAGTACTTC
CSAARQETQYF
>-|TRBV7-2|many|TRBJ2-5
TGTGCCAGCAGCTTAACGCGGCCCCAAGAGACCCAGTACTTC
CASSLTRPQETQYF
>-|TRBV27|-|TRBJ2-1
TGTGCCAGCAGTTTGAGCTCCTACAGTGAGCAGTTCTTC
CASSLSSYSEQFF
>TRBD1|TRBV10-3|few|TRBJ1-5
TGTGCCAGCCGACAGGGGGTGGGCAATCAGCCCCAGCATTTT
CASRQGVGNQPQHF
>TRBD2|TRBV20-1|many|TRBJ2-2
TGCAGTGCTAGATGGGGGGGGACCGGGGAGCTGTTTTTT
CSARWGGTGELFF
>-|TRBV28|-|TRBJ1-2
TGTGCCAGCTGGGACAAGTCTGGCTACACCTTC
CASWDKSGYTF
>-|TRBV6-1|-|TRBJ2-1
TGTGCCAGCAGTCCGGGACGGCTTTTGGGTGAGCAGTTCTTC
CASSPGRLLGEQFF
>-|TRBV28|-|TRBJ2-7
TGTGCCAGCAGTCTAAACTTGAGGAGCTACGAGCAGTACTTC
CASSLNLRSYEQYF
>-|TRBV18|many|TRBJ2-7
TGTGCCAGCTCACCCTCCGGGACCGGCTACGAGCAGTACTTC
CASSPSGTGYEQYF
>-|TRBV24-1|few|TRBJ1-1
TGTGCCACCAGTGGGACTCAGGGTTTAGGCACTGAAGCTTTCTTT
CATSGTQGLGTEAFF
>-|TRBV5-1|-|TRBJ2-6
TGCGCCAGCAGCGCCGGACACGGGGCCAACGTCCTGACTTTC
CASSAGHGANVLTF